The 28 T cell receptor beta chains given below trace back to one sample, sequenced in a study of PD-1 blockade in mismatch repair-deficient tumors. Sequencing used immunoSEQ multiplex PCR; TCRdb keeps in-frame clones, though not all of them. The sample has some 27,000 clones; 84% are singletons. The sequencing used PBMCs, collected before pembrolizumab treatment. The source is an adult with mismatch repair-deficient cancer.

This clone was counted once. This chain uses TRBV25-1 with TRBJ2-1; TRBD2 agrees at 9 bases. This CDR3 comprises 13 residues. Per germline, CDR1 MGHDK and CDR2 SYGVNS. V lost 2 bases and J lost 15; bases outside the gene matches: 8. The CDR3 DNA reads as TGTGCCAGCAGTGAACCCCTAGCGGGGAGGTGGTTCTTC. Translation: CASSEPLAGRWFF.

This clone has more than one count but fewer than ten. The V call is TRBV7-2, the J call TRBJ2-7; 8 nucleotides agree with TRBD1. The germline V gene encodes CDR1 SGHTA and CDR2 FQGNSA. Germline trimming cut 5 bases from V and 6 bases from J; bases unmatched to any gene: 3. This CDR3 is built from 12 residues. The CDR3 loop is CASSPQGVEQYF. DNA of the CDR3: TGTGCCAGCAGCCCACAGGGGGTCGAGCAGTACTTC.

V is TRBV19 and J is TRBJ2-2; D is perhaps TRBD1 (5 bases). The germline V and J ends were trimmed by 3 bases and 7 bases, with 15 bases remaining between them. The CDR3 has 15 residues. Germline V lookup: CDR1 LNHDA, CDR2 SQIVND (reference sequence). This chain's CDR3 is CASSILLGESGELFF. The DNA for the CDR3 is TGTGCCAGTAGTATTTTGCTAGGGGAAAGCGGGGAGCTGTTTTTT. The full variable domain, its missing parts supplied by reference TRBV19 and TRBJ2-2, is DGGITQSPKYLFRKEGQNVTLSCEQNLNHDAMYWYRQDPGQGLRLIYYSQIVNDFQKGDIAEGYSVSREKKESFPLTVTSAQKNPTAFYLCASSILLGESGELFFGEGSRLTVL.

This rearrangement joins TRBV2 to TRBJ2-2, with 9 bases identical to TRBD2. Germline CDR1 reads SNHLY; CDR2 reads FYNNEI. The length of the CDR3 is 14 residues. V shed 4 bases and J 3 bases; nucleotides not matched to a gene: 0. In DNA form, the CDR3 reads TGTGCCAGCAGTGGACTAGCGGACACCGGGGAGCTGTTTTTT. Translation: CASSGLADTGELFF.

CDR3 sequence (DNA): TGTGCCAGCAGCCAAGCAGGGATGAACACTGAAGCTTTCTTT. It specifies CASSQAGMNTEAFF. This rearrangement joins TRBV14 to TRBJ1-1, with a possible D match to TRBD1 (5 bases). V shed 1 base and J shed 0 bases, with 6 bases lying between them. The CDR3 contains 14 residues. Germline CDR1 reads SGHDN; CDR2 reads FVKESK.

V usage is TRBV6-5 and J usage is TRBJ2-1, with 10 bases lining up with TRBD2. This CDR3 is 15 amino acids long. Germline lookup yields CDR1 MNHEY and CDR2 SVGAGI. V shed 0 bases, J shed 8 bases, and the junction held 4 bases outside the gene matches. This CDR3 reads CASSYSGAGGYEQFF. CDR3 DNA: TGTGCCAGCAGTTACTCAGGAGCGGGAGGGTATGAGCAGTTCTTC.

The chain uses TRBV5-8 and TRBJ1-1; TRBD1 agrees at 7 bases. Trimming cost V 4 bases and J 0 bases; bases outside gene matches: 6. The CDR3 has 15 amino acids. Germline loops: CDR1 SGHTS, CDR2 YDEGEE. DNA of the CDR3: TGTGCCAGCAGCCGGCAGGGACAGCTGAACACTGAAGCTTTCTTT. Translating gives CASSRQGQLNTEAFF.

The V and J genes are TRBV5-1 and TRBJ2-2; 8 bases are a match to TRBD1. The germline gives CDR1 SGHRS, CDR2 YFSETQ. The length of the CDR3 is 18 residues. V trimming: 4 bases; J trimming: 0 bases; junction bases outside the gene matches: 11. The CDR3 region is CASSRDRTGRTNTGELFF. In DNA, the CDR3 is TGCGCCAGCAGCAGAGATAGGACAGGGCGGACGAACACCGGGGAGCTGTTTTTT.

The V call is TRBV7-3, the J call TRBJ2-6; TRBD1 matches 7 bases. Per the germline V gene, CDR1 is SGHTA and CDR2 is FQGTGA. V dropped 4 bases and J dropped 0; count of bases not matched to a gene: 0. The CDR3 is 15 amino acids. CDR3 bases: TGTGCCAGCAGCTACAGGGGCTCTGGGGCCAACGTCCTGACTTTC. Amino acids: CASSYRGSGANVLTF.

The rearrangement joins TRBV10-1 to TRBJ1-2; D may be TRBD1 (5 bases). CDR1 is WNHNN, CDR2 SYGVQD, per germline (reference sequence). CDR3 length equals 15 residues. The V and J ends lost 3 bases and 8 bases respectively, with 19 bases between them. CDR3 region: CASSEDPASWGGYTF. DNA of the CDR3: TGCGCCAGCAGTGAAGATCCAGCCTCGTGGGGCGGCTACACCTTC.

V usage is TRBV6-5 and J usage is TRBJ1-1; 9 bases line up with TRBD1. Germline V CDR1 and CDR2: MNHEY, SVGAGI. Trimming took 6 bases from V and 1 from J; bases not matched to a gene: 6. The CDR3 runs to 15 residues. CDR3 in DNA: TGTGCCAGCAGGGGGACAGGGAGATCGAACACTGAAGCTTTCTTT. Its translation is CASRGTGRSNTEAFF.

J is TRBJ2-5 and V is TRBV27, with D unclear. The CDR3 sequence is 13 residues long. The ends were cut back, 6 bases at V and 2 bases at J, with 10 bases in the middle. The germline CDR1 and CDR2 sequences are MNHEY and SMNVEV (reference sequence). In nucleotides, the CDR3 is TGTGCCAGCAGCCGAGACATACAAGAGACCCAGTACTTC. Residues: CASSRDIQETQYF.

The genes are TRBV6-6 and TRBJ2-2, with D tentatively TRBD1 (6 bases). Germline V lookup: CDR1 MNHNY, CDR2 SVGAGI (reference sequence). This CDR3 has 15 residues. V was pared by 6 bases and J by 7 bases, with 18 bases between. The CDR3 DNA follows: TGTGCCAGCAGGCCACCGACAGGACCCGTCGGGGAGCTGTTTTTT. Its translation: CASRPPTGPVGELFF.

The V and J genes are TRBV28 and TRBJ2-6, with D unresolved. Germline V CDR1 and CDR2: MDHEN, SYDVKM. CDR3 length: 14 amino acids. V was cut by 6 bases and J by 0 bases, with 6 bases left in between. The chain's CDR3 is CASSVVSGANVLTF. In DNA, the CDR3 is TGTGCCAGCAGCGTAGTCTCTGGGGCCAACGTCCTGACTTTC.

The chain has TRBV5-8 and TRBJ1-6; the D gene is possibly TRBD1 (6 bases). V lost 4 bases and J 6 bases, leaving 14 bases between the germline ends. Germline CDR1 SGHTS, CDR2 YDEGEE. The CDR3 is 15 amino acids. The CDR3 loop is CASSPRRGGNSPLHF. The CDR3 DNA is TGTGCCAGCAGCCCTCGGAGAGGGGGTAATTCACCCCTCCACTTT.

This rearrangement joins TRBV7-3 to TRBJ2-3; the D gene is possibly TRBD2 (6 bases). The V end lost 5 bases, the J end lost 0 bases, and 15 bases lay between the germline ends. This CDR3 has 16 amino acids. Germline values: CDR1 SGHTA, CDR2 FQGTGA. CDR3 amino acids: CASSPTGLTSTDTQYF. In nucleotides, the CDR3 is TGTGCCAGCAGCCCAACCGGACTAACTAGCACAGATACGCAGTATTTT.

The chain employs TRBV6-1 and TRBJ1-2; TRBD1 matches 7 bases. The trim removed 3 bases at V and 4 bases at J, leaving 2 bases unmatched. In germline, CDR1 is MNHNS, CDR2 SASEGT. The CDR3 runs to 13 residues. The CDR3 loop is CASSDSGGYGYTF. CDR3 bases: TGTGCCAGCAGTGACTCAGGGGGCTATGGCTACACCTTC.

This chain uses TRBV28 with TRBJ2-3; the match to TRBD1 covers 7 bases. This CDR3 has 13 amino acids. Germline values: CDR1 MDHEN, CDR2 SYDVKM. V shed 6 bases, J shed 4 bases, and the junction held 4 bases outside the gene matches. In DNA, the CDR3 is TGTGCCAGCAGCCAGACAGGGCCAGATACGCAGTATTTT. Translation gives CASSQTGPDTQYF. Drawing the rest from reference TRBV28 and TRBJ2-3, the complete variable domain is DVKVTQSSRYLVKRTGEKVFLECVQDMDHENMFWYRQDPGLGLRLIYFSYDVKMKEKGDIPEGYSVSREKKERFSLILESASTNQTSMYLCASSQTGPDTQYFGPGTRLTVL.

This clone has a single count. J is TRBJ2-1 and V is TRBV6-1; the match to TRBD1 covers 8 bases. V gave up 4 bases and J gave up 4 bases; unmatched junction bases: 12. The CDR3 loop spans 17 amino acids. Germline CDR1 reads MNHNS; CDR2 reads SASEGT. CDR3 in amino acids: CASSGGRGRGPYNEQFF. The CDR3 DNA follows: TGTGCCAGCAGTGGGGGAAGGGGCAGGGGGCCTTACAATGAGCAGTTCTTC.

The rearrangement links TRBV7-9 to TRBJ2-2; 11 bases agree with TRBD2. Germline V gene data show CDR1 as SEHNR and CDR2 as FQNEAQ (reference sequence). The CDR3 loop spans 16 amino acids. Trimming removed 1 base from V and 6 bases from J; junction bases left unmatched: 4. CDR3: CASSLGLAGGPGELFF. In DNA form, the CDR3 reads TGTGCCAGCAGCTTAGGGCTAGCGGGAGGTCCCGGGGAGCTGTTTTTT.

The rearrangement joins TRBV7-9 to TRBJ1-1, with TRBD1 identical over 8 bases. The V gene end was trimmed by 5 bases and the J gene end by 3 bases; junction bases not matched to a gene: 14. The germline V gene has CDR1 SEHNR and CDR2 FQNEAQ (reference sequence). The length of the CDR3 is 17 residues. CDR3 coding DNA: TGTGCCAGCAGCCCCCCCAAACCGGGACAGGAGTACACTGAAGCTTTCTTT. This codes for CASSPPKPGQEYTEAFF.

This chain joins TRBV28 and TRBJ1-6, with a weak D call TRBD1 (5 bases). The CDR3 has 15 amino acids. V shed 7 bases and J shed 9 bases, with 19 bases lying between them. The germline V gene encodes CDR1 MDHEN and CDR2 SYDVKM. In DNA form, the CDR3 reads TGTGCCAGCACGGAGGGTAGGGGCATCAGTTCACCCCTCCACTTT. Translating it yields CASTEGRGISSPLHF.

The chain joins TRBV5-1 to TRBJ2-2; a possible D gene is TRBD1 (7 bases). Trimming removed 1 base from V and 4 bases from J, with 14 bases in between. CDR1 is SGHRS and CDR2 is YFSETQ in the germline V gene. This CDR3 region has 16 residues. In nucleotides, the CDR3 is TGCGCCAGCAGCTTGTGGCCGGAGGGGGCCACCGGGGAGCTGTTTTTT. This encodes CASSLWPEGATGELFF.

The CDR3 bases are TGTGCCAGCAGTTTATCCGGGACAGGGGTCTACGAGCAGTACTTC. Its translation: CASSLSGTGVYEQYF. The rearrangement links TRBV27 to TRBJ2-7; 10 bases fit TRBD1. The germline gives CDR1 MNHEY, CDR2 SMNVEV (reference sequence). The CDR3 contains 15 residues. V shed 0 bases, J shed 3 bases, and the junction held 2 bases outside the gene matches.

The chain has TRBV6-6 and TRBJ1-1; the D is unclear. This CDR3 spans 14 amino acids. Between the trimmed V and J ends, which lost 2 bases and 0 bases, there was a span of 7 bases. Germline values: CDR1 MNHNY, CDR2 SVGAGI (reference sequence). The chain's CDR3 is CASSYPSMNTEAFF. The CDR3 nucleotides read TGTGCCAGCAGTTACCCTAGTATGAACACTGAAGCTTTCTTT.

The genes are TRBV5-4 and TRBJ1-1; 7 bases align to TRBD1. CDR3 length: 16 residues. CDR1 and CDR2 from the germline V gene are SGHNT and YYREEE (reference sequence). The ends lost 0 bases at V and 1 base at J; junction bases unmatched: 6. The CDR3 DNA follows: TGTGCCAGCAGCTTGGGGGCGGACAGGCGGAACACTGAAGCTTTCTTT. Amino acid sequence: CASSLGADRRNTEAFF.

This clone came up once. The CDR3 nucleotides read TGTGCCAGCAGCATCCAGGGGGCCTATGTCTATGGCTACACCTTC. As protein: CASSIQGAYVYGYTF. V and J are TRBV14 and TRBJ1-2; 8 positions match TRBD1. Trimming cost V 5 bases and J 4 bases; bases outside gene matches: 9. The CDR3 has 15 amino acids. The germline gives CDR1 SGHDN, CDR2 FVKESK.

This clone was picked up a small number of times. The chain combines TRBV29-1 with TRBJ2-7, with 7 bases identical to TRBD1. Germline V lookup: CDR1 SQVTM, CDR2 ANQGSEA. The CDR3 consists of 11 residues. The V and J ends lost 2 bases and 5 bases, in that order; junction bases with no gene match: 0. This chain's CDR3 is CSVEQGDEQYF. The CDR3 nucleotides are TGCAGCGTTGAACAGGGGGACGAGCAGTACTTC.